This TCR beta chain came from a study of neurological immune-mediated disorders. Germline assignment: CDR1 SGHRS and CDR2 YFSETQ. The CDR3 extends over 16 amino acids. Trimming shortened V by 5 bases and J by 0 bases, and 15 bases separated the two germline ends. Via MiXCR, TCRdb re-called the 5' RACE reads, giving one row per CDR3 protein. The profile shows 120,000 or so distinct CDR3 sequences, roughly 3.2% of them singletons. This clonotype appeared many times. This clonotype originated in a woman in her twenties or thirties with multiple sclerosis. Sequenced sample: PBMCs. The V call is TRBV5-1, the J call TRBJ2-4; either TRBD1 or TRBD2 may supply D (6 bases each). The CDR3 sequence: CASRDPRGLAKNIQYF. The CDR3 DNA follows: TGCGCCAGCAGGGACCCCAGGGGACTAGCCAAAAACATTCAGTACTTC.